The rows below give T cell receptor beta chains drawn from one sample of a study of T cell changes during pregnancy in multiple sclerosis. Repertoires were generated with immunoSEQ multiplex PCR, while TCRdb's copy carries only in-frame clones and drops some. The repertoire holds about 64,000 clones, with around 97% as singletons. Source: CD8+ T cells from peripheral blood mononuclear cells, taken after pregnancy. Source of these receptors: a female donor with multiple sclerosis, enrolled in a pregnancy study. CDR3s include the opening cysteine and the closing phenylalanine or tryptophan. The D gene is left open where the match is weak. Clone size, where shown, is once, few, many, or a class for clones that have expanded.

j_call d_call clone_size v_call cdr3_aa cdr3_nt
TRBJ2-5 TRBD1 - TRBV27 CASSLVPPPTGRETQYF TGTGCCAGCAGTTTAGTCCCGCCACCGACAGGGAGAGAGACCCAGTACTTC
TRBJ1-1 TRBD1 - TRBV19 CASSLTTSRDRGMNTEAFF TGTGCCAGTAGTCTTACTACTTCCCGGGACAGGGGTATGAACACTGAAGCTTTCTTT
TRBJ1-1 - - TRBV19 CASSQGFANTEAFF TGTGCCAGTAGTCAGGGGTTCGCGAACACTGAAGCTTTCTTT
TRBJ2-7 - - TRBV5-1 CASSPDRLEQYF TGCGCCAGCAGCCCGGACAGATTGGAGCAGTACTTC
TRBJ1-5 - few TRBV11-1 CASSEMGGQPQHF TGTGCCAGCAGCGAGATGGGGGGTCAGCCCCAGCATTTT
TRBJ2-3 TRBD2 - TRBV5-1 CASSPVGTSGNTDTQYF TGCGCCAGCAGTCCTGTTGGGACTAGCGGTAATACAGATACGCAGTATTTT
TRBJ2-2 - - TRBV7-9 CASGWRADSGELFF TGTGCCAGCGGGTGGCGGGCCGACTCCGGGGAGCTGTTTTTT
TRBJ2-2 TRBD1 - TRBV5-8 CASSSPGQGTGELFF TGTGCCAGCAGCTCCCCGGGACAGGGGACCGGGGAGCTGTTTTTT
TRBJ2-1 TRBD2 - TRBV2 CASSRAGLEQFF TGTGCCAGCAGTAGAGCGGGGCTGGAGCAGTTCTTC
TRBJ2-7 - - TRBV7-9 CASSPRVLDSQGSIDEQYF TGTGCCAGCAGCCCCCGAGTCCTCGACTCCCAGGGGTCCATAGACGAGCAGTACTTC
TRBJ1-1 - - TRBV19 CASSISLSTEAFF TGTGCCAGTAGTATCTCTCTTAGCACTGAAGCTTTCTTT
TRBJ1-1 TRBD1 - TRBV6-5 CASSYSQGAQTEAFF TGTGCCAGCAGTTACTCTCAGGGGGCGCAAACTGAAGCTTTCTTT
TRBJ1-1 - - TRBV5-1 CASSLGRLTEAFF TGCGCCAGCAGCTTGGGCAGGTTGACTGAAGCTTTCTTT
TRBJ2-7 - - TRBV7-2 CASSYHVGSSYEQYF TGTGCCAGCAGCTACCACGTGGGGAGCTCCTACGAGCAGTACTTC
TRBJ2-7 - - TRBV5-4 CASSPGLAPYEQYF TGTGCCAGCAGCCCGGGCCTAGCCCCCTACGAGCAGTACTTC
TRBJ2-7 - - TRBV9 CASSETGAFDEQYF TGTGCCAGCAGCGAGACGGGAGCCTTCGACGAGCAGTACTTC
TRBJ2-7 TRBD1 - TRBV14 CASSQRDRGAYEQYF TGTGCCAGCAGCCAACGGGACAGGGGGGCCTACGAGCAGTACTTC
TRBJ2-7 - - TRBV28 CASSLLDTEGYEQYF TGTGCCAGCAGTTTACTGGACACCGAAGGATACGAGCAGTACTTC
TRBJ1-1 TRBD1 - TRBV18 CASSPGQGWIEAFF TGTGCCAGCTCACCTGGACAGGGGTGGATTGAAGCTTTCTTT
TRBJ1-2 TRBD1 - TRBV30 CAWSVAGTGDGYTF TGTGCCTGGAGTGTTGCCGGGACAGGGGATGGCTACACCTTC
TRBJ1-1 TRBD1 - TRBV6-6 CASSWTGSLNTEAFF TGTGCCAGCAGTTGGACAGGGAGTTTGAACACTGAAGCTTTCTTT
TRBJ2-7 - - TRBV5-1 CASSLTAYEQYF TGCGCCAGCAGCTTGACAGCCTACGAGCAGTACTTC
TRBJ2-7 - once TRBV5-4 CASSLDQGGYEQYF TGTGCCAGCAGCTTGGACCAGGGGGGCTACGAGCAGTACTTC
TRBJ1-1 - - TRBV7-2 CASSPSTRFEAFF TGTGCCAGCAGCCCGTCAACCCGGTTTGAAGCTTTCTTT
TRBJ2-1 TRBD2 - TRBV5-4 CASSLPAGGPNEQFF TGTGCCAGCAGCTTGCCAGCGGGAGGGCCAAATGAGCAGTTCTTC
TRBJ2-1 - - TRBV2 CASSEAGSPYNEQFF TGTGCCAGCAGTGAGGCAGGGTCCCCCTACAATGAGCAGTTCTTC
TRBJ2-7 TRBD2 once TRBV27 CASSFPSGSYEQYF TGTGCCAGCAGTTTCCCCAGCGGGAGCTACGAGCAGTACTTC
TRBJ2-2 - - TRBV7-8 CASSPRVGELFF TGTGCCAGCAGTCCCAGGGTAGGGGAGCTGTTTTTT
TRBJ2-1 TRBD2 - TRBV7-9 CASSSGLAGKNEQFF TGTGCCAGCAGCTCGGGACTAGCGGGAAAAAATGAGCAGTTCTTC
TRBJ2-2 - - TRBV11-3 CASSPRLGHNTGELFF TGTGCCAGCAGCCCCCGTTTGGGACACAACACCGGGGAGCTGTTTTTT
TRBJ2-1 - - TRBV28 CASSYTLSSYNEQFF TGTGCCAGCAGTTATACACTAAGCTCCTACAATGAGCAGTTCTTC
TRBJ2-1 - - TRBV27 CASSGAGIINEQFF TGTGCCAGCAGTGGGGCAGGGATCATCAATGAGCAGTTCTTC
TRBJ2-2 TRBD1 - TRBV5-5 CATYRGSGELFF TGTGCCACTTACAGGGGGTCCGGGGAGCTGTTTTTT
TRBJ2-3 TRBD2 - TRBV7-7 CASSLGELAGGPNSSTDTQYF TGTGCTAGCAGCTTAGGGGAACTAGCGGGAGGCCCTAACTCTAGCACAGATACGCAGTATTTT
TRBJ1-2 TRBD1 - TRBV5-6 CASSSAGGYGYTF TGTGCCAGCAGCTCGGCAGGGGGCTATGGCTACACCTTC
TRBJ2-1 TRBD2 - TRBV7-6 CASTLLAGEAYNEQFF TGTGCCAGCACCTTACTAGCGGGAGAGGCCTACAATGAGCAGTTCTTC
TRBJ2-7 - - TRBV21-1 CAKHAGGTLSSYEQYF TGTGCCAAGCATGCAGGGGGCACCCTTAGCTCCTACGAGCAGTACTTC
TRBJ2-1 TRBD2 - TRBV19 CASSIGLAGNNEQFF TGTGCCAGTAGTATAGGGCTAGCGGGTAACAATGAGCAGTTCTTC
TRBJ1-5 TRBD1 - TRBV27 CASTSNHPTGEEHF TGTGCCAGCACTTCGAACCACCCCACAGGGGAGGAGCATTTT
TRBJ2-3 TRBD2 - TRBV6-5 CASSYSMLAGDDTQYF TGTGCCAGCAGTTACTCGATGCTAGCGGGGGATGATACGCAGTATTTT
TRBJ2-2 TRBD2 - TRBV28 CASSLLAGVVAGELFF TGTGCCAGCAGTTTACTAGCGGGAGTGGTAGCCGGGGAGCTGTTTTTT
TRBJ2-7 TRBD1 - TRBV27 CASSLRGQGAYEQYF TGTGCCAGCAGCCTCAGGGGACAGGGGGCCTACGAGCAGTACTTC
TRBJ1-1 - - TRBV13 CASSSPSVYKNTEAFF TGTGCCAGCAGCTCCCCTTCCGTGTACAAGAACACTGAAGCTTTCTTT
TRBJ2-2 - - TRBV28 CASSLLEASNTGELFF TGTGCCAGCAGTTTATTGGAGGCTTCGAACACCGGGGAGCTGTTTTTT
TRBJ2-7 TRBD1 - TRBV28 CASSLLGPDDRAF TGTGCCAGCAGTTTATTAGGCCCCGACGACAGGGCCTTC
TRBJ2-5 - - TRBV9 CASSVVPLETQYF TGTGCCAGCAGCGTAGTCCCTCTAGAGACCCAGTACTTC
TRBJ2-1 TRBD2 - TRBV4-2 CASSQTSGLSNEQFF TGTGCCAGCAGCCAGACTAGCGGTCTAAGCAATGAGCAGTTCTTC
TRBJ2-1 - - TRBV2 CASFGTAYNEQFF TGTGCCAGCTTTGGCACAGCCTACAATGAGCAGTTCTTC
TRBJ1-1 TRBD1 - TRBV27 CASSMGQGMTEAFF TGTGCCAGCAGTATGGGACAGGGGATGACTGAAGCTTTCTTT
TRBJ2-4 - - TRBV15 CATSSPGRGINIQYF TGTGCCACCAGCTCCCCTGGTAGAGGGATAAACATTCAGTACTTC
TRBJ2-5 - - TRBV13 CASSLPSEKEETQYF TGTGCCAGCAGCTTACCTAGCGAGAAAGAGGAGACCCAGTACTTC
TRBJ2-7 - - TRBV7-9 CASSSNYEQYF TGTGCCAGCAGCTCTAACTACGAGCAGTACTTC
TRBJ2-2 TRBD1 - TRBV7-8 CASSLPRQGGTGELFF TGTGCCAGCAGCTTACCCCGACAGGGTGGCACCGGGGAGCTGTTTTTT
TRBJ2-2 - - TRBV29-1 CSGGRVGGELFF TGCAGCGGCGGCCGCGTCGGTGGGGAGCTGTTTTTT